This T cell receptor beta chain was documented in a study of shared clonotypes between healthy human individuals. Regarding the study as a whole: What naive subsets generally showed was a larger estimated richness than memory subsets showed. Though the depth was large, rarefaction showed that sorted-subset sequencing was incomplete.

The naive CD8 subset, CD45RO-negative cells positively selected for CCR7, excluded terminally differentiated effector memory CD45RA+ cells. Adult donors, all healthy and HIV-negative, had no recent acute infections or vaccinations. Worth noting for this clone: Its antigen is as yet unknown.

Deep-level assay runs were performed. The method was immunoSEQ multiplex PCR; TCRdb's version includes in-frame clones alone and lacks a portion of them. The repertoire holds about 870,000 clones, with almost 95% as singletons. The receptor's source is a man in his thirties or forties in good health. Sequencing was done on a sample of naive CD8+ T cells sorted from blood.

The CDR3 loop is CASSDAGPGYTF. In nucleotides, the CDR3 is TGTGCCAGCAGTGATGCCGGGCCGGGCTACACCTTC. The chain is built from TRBV6-1 and TRBJ1-2; D uncertain. Germline V lookup: CDR1 MNHNS, CDR2 SASEGT. The length of the CDR3 is 12 residues. Trimming removed 3 bases from V and 8 bases from J, with 10 bases in between.